The clone carrying this T cell receptor (beta chain) has more than one count but fewer than ten. When naive CD8 T cells were sorted, they were gated as CD8+CD4-CCR7+CD45RA+. Germline V gene sequence: CDR1 SGHTA, CDR2 FQGNSA. J lost 5 bases, V lost 1 base, and 5 bases had no gene match. There are 15 residues in the CDR3. The record originates from a study of molecular identifiers for immune sequencing clone quantification. TCRdb ran MiXCR on the PCR reads and lists one entry per CDR3 protein. The sample carries about 640,000 distinct CDR3 sequences, nearly 20% recorded once. The sequence derives from a human donor in good health. Some libraries in this study had Jurkat cell RNA spiked in. Sample: naive CD8+ T cells from blood, with Jurkat cell RNA spiked in. As for subset: FACS-sorted CD8+CD4-CCR7+CD45RA+ naive T cells. The chain couples TRBV7-2 to TRBJ1-1, with 9 positions matching TRBD1. The CDR3 DNA follows: TGTGCCAGCAGCTTAGGGGCAGGGACAGGGACTGAAGCTTTCTTT. It specifies CASSLGAGTGTEAFF.